This is a list of T cell receptor beta chains from one sample in a study of T cells after posttransplantation cyclophosphamide. Produced via immunoSEQ multiplex PCR; TCRdb's table is partial and in-frame only. Found here are over 5,500 clones, about three quarters of them singletons; the top ten hold 26%. The sequenced material came from memory CD4+ T cells sorted from blood. The receptor set was obtained from a woman aged 45-60 years in good health and a related stem cell transplant donor. Both conserved end residues are part of each CDR3. A D gene is named only where the DNA matches it firmly. Clone size is not always given. Where it is, it says once, few, many or a class for expanded clones.

-,TRBD2,TRBJ2-7,TRBV29-1,CSVFGAGEGEQYF,TGCAGCGTTTTCGGAGCGGGAGAAGGTGAGCAGTACTTC
-,-,TRBJ1-3,TRBV5-1,CASSSEGQGVSGNTIYF,TGCGCCAGCAGCTCCGAGGGACAAGGTGTCTCTGGAAACACCATATATTTT
-,TRBD1,TRBJ1-2,TRBV27,CASSPDRVSFYGYTF,TGTGCCAGCAGCCCTGACAGGGTGTCATTCTATGGCTACACCTTC
-,TRBD2,TRBJ2-7,TRBV7-2,CASSSGTSSYEQYF,TGTGCCAGCAGTTCCGGGACTAGCAGTTACGAGCAGTACTTC
-,-,TRBJ2-2,TRBV29-1,CSVEVASNTGELFF,TGCAGCGTTGAAGTTGCGTCCAACACCGGGGAGCTGTTTTTT
-,-,TRBJ1-1,TRBV11-3,CASSLEQDTEAFF,TGTGCCAGCAGCTTAGAACAGGACACTGAAGCTTTCTTT
-,TRBD1,TRBJ2-1,TRBV7-8,CASSMPRDSNEQFF,TGTGCCAGCAGCATGCCCCGGGACAGTAATGAGCAGTTCTTC
-,TRBD2,TRBJ2-2,TRBV5-1,CASKWTSGPGELFF,TGCGCCAGCAAATGGACTAGCGGACCCGGGGAGCTGTTTTTT
once,-,TRBJ1-1,TRBV7-9,CASSRRGFSSSEAFF,TGTGCCAGCAGCCGCCGCGGGTTTAGCTCCTCTGAAGCTTTCTTT
-,-,TRBJ2-7,TRBV15,CATSRERSYEQYF,TGTGCCACCAGCAGAGAGCGCTCCTACGAGCAGTACTTC
-,-,TRBJ1-4,TRBV11-3,CASSRTGNPNEKLFF,TGTGCCAGCAGCCGCACCGGGAATCCTAATGAAAAACTGTTTTTT